One and the same sample provided the 13 T cell receptor beta chains below, sequenced in a study of CXCR3-negative and CXCR3-positive naive CD8 T cells. The TRB cDNA libraries were prepared by 5' RACE with UMI labels. TCRdb reprocessed the 5' RACE reads and reports one entry per CDR3 protein, with no DNA. Recorded for this sample: 45,000 to 70,000 distinct CDR3 sequences. The sequenced material came from memory CD8+ T cells from blood. The receptors come from a human donor in good health. Some clones in this sample may be carry-over from other donors' samples.

The V gene is TRBV4-3, the J gene TRBJ2-7; the TCRdb call, TRBD1, lacks DNA for checking. Germline V CDR1 and CDR2: LGHNA, YSLEER. The CDR3 is 14 residues long. The chain's CDR3 is CASSQETGGYEQYF.

The chain links TRBV4-1 to TRBJ2-7; the D call of TRBD1 rests on TCRdb alone, since no DNA is present to check it. The CDR3 is 18 amino acids. Germline V gives CDR1 MGHRA, CDR2 YSYEKL. The CDR3 reads CASSQEVTGQGISYEQYF.

The V and J genes are TRBV7-9 and TRBJ1-1. This CDR3 has 13 residues. Germline CDR1 reads SEHNR; CDR2 reads FQNEAQ (reference sequence). The CDR3 is CASSSWGNTEAFF.

The CDR3 sequence: CASRGGGGPYEQYF. V is TRBV28 and J is TRBJ2-7; the TCRdb D gene call, TRBD1, has no DNA to confirm it. Per germline, CDR1 MDHEN and CDR2 SYDVKM. The CDR3 consists of 14 residues.

CDR3 loop: CASSLGVDGYTF. The J gene is TRBJ1-2, the V gene TRBV12-3 or TRBV12-4. The CDR3 consists of 12 residues.

The chain has TRBV11-1 and TRBJ2-1. Germline CDR1 reads SGHAT; CDR2 reads FQDESV (reference sequence). This CDR3 region has 15 residues. The CDR3: CASSSEAYSYNEQFF.

This CDR3 is CASSPTDSGSGSGELFF. This chain connects TRBV4-2 to TRBJ2-2; TCRdb returns TRBD1, unconfirmable since there is no DNA. The CDR3 runs to 17 residues. Germline CDR1 LGHNA, CDR2 YNFKEQ.

The J gene is TRBJ2-7, the V gene TRBV25-1; TCRdb lists TRBD2, though no DNA is available to test this call. This CDR3 contains 13 residues. Germline CDR1 is MGHDK and CDR2 is SYGVNS. The CDR3 protein is CASSEFEWEGHLF.

The chain employs TRBV6-2 or TRBV6-3 and TRBJ2-1; no DNA is available, so the TRBD1 call from TCRdb remains unchecked. Germline V gene data show CDR1 as MNHEY and CDR2 as SVGEGT. The CDR3 covers 19 residues. The CDR3 spells CASTPPEGSGTVTYNEQFF.

The V call is TRBV21-1, the J call TRBJ1-4; the TCRdb call, TRBD1, lacks DNA for checking. TRBV21-1 is noted as a pseudogene. The CDR3 is 16 amino acids. CDR3 protein: CASSKLSGPANEKLFF.

The chain's CDR3 is CASSLDPGAEAFF. The chain couples TRBV7-9 to TRBJ1-1. The CDR3 has 13 residues. Germline lookup yields CDR1 SEHNR and CDR2 FQNEAQ (reference sequence).

The chain has TRBV5-5 and TRBJ2-3; checking the TCRdb D call of TRBD1 is not possible without DNA. The CDR3 covers 17 residues. Per germline, CDR1 SGHKS and CDR2 YYEKEE (reference sequence). CDR3 amino acids: CASSSLSGAEAADTQYF.

The chain recombines TRBV4-2 with TRBJ2-1; the D call of TRBD1 rests on TCRdb alone, since no DNA is present to check it. Looked up from germline, CDR1 is LGHNA and CDR2 is YNFKEQ. The CDR3 runs 16 residues. CDR3 sequence: CASSQPPDRGGNEQFF.